A selection of T cell receptor beta chains follows, all from one sample in a study of blood T cells in healthy people across ages. TCRdb called the 5' RACE reads again in MiXCR, with one record for every CDR3 protein. Of 730,000 or so distinct CDR3 sequences detected, roughly 41% appear once; the ten largest clones hold 20% to 25%. The material sequenced was blood. The receptor source for this set is a woman in her sixties in good health. CDR3s include the opening cysteine and the closing phenylalanine or tryptophan. The D gene is left open where the match is weak. Only part of the rows carry a size: once, few, many, or a class if the clone is expanded.

J gene | clone size | D gene | V gene | CDR3 DNA | CDR3 protein
TRBJ2-7 | . | TRBD1 | TRBV7-9 | TGTGCCAGCAGCCTGCAGGGGGTTAAAGGCGAGCAGTACTTC | CASSLQGVKGEQYF
TRBJ2-6 | many | TRBD1 | TRBV25-1 | TGTGCCAGCAGTGTACAGGGGGCTGGGGCCAACGTCCTGACTTTC | CASSVQGAGANVLTF
TRBJ1-2 | . | TRBD1 | TRBV3-1 | TGTGCCAGCAGCCAAGTCTCAGGGGGAACCCCCTATGGCTACACCTTC | CASSQVSGGTPYGYTF
TRBJ1-1 | many | . | TRBV6-1 | TGTGCCAGCAGTTCAGACTCCGGGCAAGCTTTCTTT | CASSSDSGQAFF
TRBJ2-7 | . | TRBD1 | TRBV5-1 | TGCGCCAGCAGCGGGACAGGGTCCTCCGAGCAGTACTTC | CASSGTGSSEQYF
TRBJ2-5 | . | . | TRBV29-1 | TGCAGCGTTGCCGGGACCACTAAAGAGACCCAGTACTTC | CSVAGTTKETQYF
TRBJ2-1 | many | . | TRBV11-2 | TGTGCCAGCAGCCAGGACCTTCGGAATGAGCAGTTCTTC | CASSQDLRNEQFF
TRBJ1-4 | . | . | TRBV4-2 | TGTGCCAGCAGCCGGGAAGGGGCAACTAATGAAAAACTGTTTTTT | CASSREGATNEKLFF
TRBJ2-3 | many | TRBD2 | TRBV7-2 | TGTGCCAGCAGCTACGGACTAGCGGGGGGGGGAGATACGCAGTATTTT | CASSYGLAGGGDTQYF
TRBJ2-7 | few | . | TRBV5-5 | TGTGCCAGCAGCTTGGAGTGGGGGAGTATCTTCGAGCAGTACTTC | CASSLEWGSIFEQYF